This TCR beta chain derives from a study of control samples from healthy donors and cancer patients. The CDR3 has 13 amino acids. Trimming left V 1 base short and J 7 bases short, with 10 bases between. CDR1 is SGHTA and CDR2 is FQGNSA in the germline V gene. Some clones are missing from TCRdb's copy, which holds only in-frame ones; the method was immunoSEQ multiplex PCR. The table lists more than 150,000 clones, approximately 95% of them singletons. The genes are TRBV7-2 and TRBJ1-1; D gene unclear. The material sequenced was blood. This clonotype originated in a man aged 18 to 30 in good health. DNA of the CDR3: TGTGCCAGCAGCTTAGGCGGTTACGGTGAAGCTTTCTTT. Residues: CASSLGGYGEAFF.